Listed below are T cell receptor beta chains from one sample, sequenced in a study of blood T cell repertoires in COVID-19. Assay used: immunoSEQ multiplex PCR; TCRdb lists only in-frame clones, some missing. The data contain about 150,000 clones, approximately 81% of them singletons. The sample comprised peripheral blood. All receptors come from a human donor in a cohort sampled during active COVID-19. Each CDR3 is given with its conserved first and last residue. A D gene is named only where the DNA matches it firmly. A clone size is listed for some rows: how often the clone was seen (once, few, many), or a class if it is expanded.

V gene: TRBV7-2; J gene: TRBJ1-5; D gene: -; clone size: -; CDR3 DNA: TGTGCCAGCAGCTCTGCAGGGGCACATCAGCCCCAGCATTTT; CDR3 protein: CASSSAGAHQPQHF
V gene: TRBV29-1; J gene: TRBJ2-3; D gene: TRBD2; clone size: -; CDR3 DNA: TGCAGAGCCGGGACTAGGTTCTCAGATACGCAGTATTTT; CDR3 protein: CRAGTRFSDTQYF
V gene: TRBV19; J gene: TRBJ2-7; D gene: TRBD2; clone size: -; CDR3 DNA: TGTGCCAGTAGTATACCCAGCGGGGGGTCCTTGGGCGAGCAGTACTTC; CDR3 protein: CASSIPSGGSLGEQYF
V gene: TRBV4-1; J gene: TRBJ1-4; D gene: TRBD1; clone size: -; CDR3 DNA: TGCGCCAGCAGCCAAGATGACAGGGGTAATGAAAAACTGTTTTTT; CDR3 protein: CASSQDDRGNEKLFF
V gene: TRBV10-3; J gene: TRBJ1-4; D gene: -; clone size: -; CDR3 DNA: TGTGCCATCAGTGAGTCAACAGGGTGGAGTGAAAAACTGTTTTTT; CDR3 protein: CAISESTGWSEKLFF
V gene: TRBV27; J gene: TRBJ2-3; D gene: TRBD1; clone size: -; CDR3 DNA: TGTGCCAGCAGTTTACCGCCCGGGACAGGACCCACAGATACGCAGTATTTT; CDR3 protein: CASSLPPGTGPTDTQYF
V gene: TRBV29-1; J gene: TRBJ1-2; D gene: -; clone size: few; CDR3 DNA: TGCAGCGCCGGGGTGGCAGGGGAAATCCGCACCTTC; CDR3 protein: CSAGVAGEIRTF
V gene: TRBV7-9; J gene: TRBJ1-1; D gene: -; clone size: once; CDR3 DNA: TGTGCCAGCAGCTCCCAAGGGGGAACTGAAGCTTTCTTT; CDR3 protein: CASSSQGGTEAFF
V gene: TRBV30; J gene: TRBJ2-1; D gene: -; clone size: -; CDR3 DNA: TGTGCCTGGAGGGGTGCGGGCTATGAGGCTGAGCAGTTCTTC; CDR3 protein: CAWRGAGYEAEQFF
V gene: TRBV2; J gene: TRBJ1-1; D gene: -; clone size: -; CDR3 DNA: TGTGCCAGCAGTGAAGGAGGGAACACTGAAGCTTTCTTT; CDR3 protein: CASSEGGNTEAFF
V gene: TRBV5-1; J gene: TRBJ2-7; D gene: -; clone size: -; CDR3 DNA: TGCGCCAGCAGCCCCACCCCAGGACAGACATCCTACGAGCAGTACTTC; CDR3 protein: CASSPTPGQTSYEQYF
V gene: TRBV10-3; J gene: TRBJ2-4; D gene: -; clone size: -; CDR3 DNA: TGTGCCATCAGCGGGACTAAAAACATTCAGTACTTC; CDR3 protein: CAISGTKNIQYF
V gene: TRBV19; J gene: TRBJ1-5; D gene: TRBD1; clone size: -; CDR3 DNA: TGTGCCAGCAGTGGTGGGACAGGGGGGTATAGCAATCAGCCCCAGCATTTT; CDR3 protein: CASSGGTGGYSNQPQHF
V gene: TRBV18; J gene: TRBJ1-3; D gene: -; clone size: -; CDR3 DNA: TGTGCCAGCTCACCTGTGGAGGACTCTGGAAACACCATATATTTT; CDR3 protein: CASSPVEDSGNTIYF
V gene: TRBV10-3; J gene: TRBJ2-5; D gene: TRBD1; clone size: -; CDR3 DNA: TGTGCCACCGCGCAGGGGGCTTCGGAGACCCAGTACTTC; CDR3 protein: CATAQGASETQYF
V gene: TRBV27; J gene: TRBJ1-5; D gene: -; clone size: -; CDR3 DNA: TGTGCCAGCAGTTTAGAGGTTTTTCAGCCCCAGCATTTT; CDR3 protein: CASSLEVFQPQHF
V gene: TRBV2; J gene: TRBJ1-4; D gene: -; clone size: -; CDR3 DNA: TGTGCCAGCAAGGCAGGGACTTACGAAAAACTGTTTTTT; CDR3 protein: CASKAGTYEKLFF
V gene: TRBV6-1; J gene: TRBJ2-7; D gene: TRBD2; clone size: -; CDR3 DNA: TGTGCCAGCAGTGAATTAGCGGGGGCCGGATCCTACGAGCAGTACTTC; CDR3 protein: CASSELAGAGSYEQYF
V gene: TRBV6-1; J gene: TRBJ1-6; D gene: TRBD1; clone size: few; CDR3 DNA: TGTGCCAGCAGTGAAGTAGGGGCAGGGGGCTTCTCACCCCTCCACTTT; CDR3 protein: CASSEVGAGGFSPLHF
V gene: TRBV9; J gene: TRBJ1-2; D gene: -; clone size: -; CDR3 DNA: TGTGCCAGCAGCGTAGGGGGAACAGGCTATGGCTACACCTTC; CDR3 protein: CASSVGGTGYGYTF
V gene: TRBV19; J gene: TRBJ1-2; D gene: TRBD1; clone size: few; CDR3 DNA: TGTGCCAGTGTTGAGACAGGGCGCTATGGCTACACCTTC; CDR3 protein: CASVETGRYGYTF
V gene: TRBV19; J gene: TRBJ1-5; D gene: -; clone size: -; CDR3 DNA: TGTGCCAGTAAGCAAGGACCGGGAAGGCCCCAGCATTTT; CDR3 protein: CASKQGPGRPQHF
V gene: TRBV9; J gene: TRBJ2-3; D gene: -; clone size: -; CDR3 DNA: TGTGCCAGCAGCGTATCCCCCGGACTACCTGGCACAGATACGCAGTATTTT; CDR3 protein: CASSVSPGLPGTDTQYF
V gene: TRBV2; J gene: TRBJ2-4; D gene: -; clone size: -; CDR3 DNA: TGTGCCAGCATGGTAGCGCGGGACATTCAGTACTTC; CDR3 protein: CASMVARDIQYF
V gene: TRBV28; J gene: TRBJ2-3; D gene: TRBD1; clone size: -; CDR3 DNA: TGTGCCAGCAGTCTCCCCGACAGGGGCACAGATACGCAGTATTTT; CDR3 protein: CASSLPDRGTDTQYF
V gene: TRBV18; J gene: TRBJ2-1; D gene: -; clone size: -; CDR3 DNA: TGTGCCAGCTCACCCGCGTCCAGGGTTTTTGAGCAGTTCTTC; CDR3 protein: CASSPASRVFEQFF
V gene: TRBV29-1; J gene: TRBJ1-5; D gene: -; clone size: few; CDR3 DNA: TGCAGCGTTGAAGAAGGAGGGGTTGGTCAGCCCCAGCATTTT; CDR3 protein: CSVEEGGVGQPQHF
V gene: TRBV27; J gene: TRBJ2-3; D gene: -; clone size: few; CDR3 DNA: TGTGCCAGCACCTCGCTGGGGCGAAGCACAGATACGCAGTATTTT; CDR3 protein: CASTSLGRSTDTQYF
V gene: TRBV5-1; J gene: TRBJ2-5; D gene: -; clone size: -; CDR3 DNA: TGCGCCAGCAGTCGCGACAGGAGCCAAGAGACCCAGTACTTC; CDR3 protein: CASSRDRSQETQYF
V gene: TRBV19; J gene: TRBJ2-2; D gene: -; clone size: -; CDR3 DNA: TGTGCCAGTAGTATAAGGGCAGGGTCGGGCACCGGGGAGCTGTTTTTT; CDR3 protein: CASSIRAGSGTGELFF
V gene: TRBV5-4; J gene: TRBJ2-7; D gene: -; clone size: -; CDR3 DNA: TGTGCCAGCAGCTCCGGAAGGGGGTACGAGCAGTACTTC; CDR3 protein: CASSSGRGYEQYF
V gene: TRBV6-2/TRBV6-3; J gene: TRBJ1-2; D gene: -; clone size: once; CDR3 DNA: TGTGCCAGCAGTTACACTACCGGAGGCTATGGCTACACCTTC; CDR3 protein: CASSYTTGGYGYTF
V gene: TRBV23-1; J gene: TRBJ1-6; D gene: TRBD1; clone size: -; CDR3 DNA: TGCGCCAGCAGTCATCGGGAAGATCAGGGGGCACCCCTCCACTTT; CDR3 protein: CASSHREDQGAPLHF
V gene: TRBV9; J gene: TRBJ2-7; D gene: TRBD1; clone size: -; CDR3 DNA: TGTGCCAGCAGCGTCTCGGGACAGGGTTACGAGCAGTACTTC; CDR3 protein: CASSVSGQGYEQYF
V gene: TRBV27; J gene: TRBJ2-6; D gene: -; clone size: few; CDR3 DNA: TGTGCCAGCAGTTTAATGGCAGGGGGGTTTTATGGGGCCAACGTCCTGACTTTC; CDR3 protein: CASSLMAGGFYGANVLTF
V gene: TRBV28; J gene: TRBJ1-4; D gene: TRBD1; clone size: -; CDR3 DNA: TGTGCCAGCAGCCCCGGGACAGGGGGCTGGTACACTAATGAAAAACTGTTTTTT; CDR3 protein: CASSPGTGGWYTNEKLFF
V gene: TRBV27; J gene: TRBJ1-6; D gene: -; clone size: few; CDR3 DNA: TGTGCCAGCAGCCCATACCCCGCGCCCGATAATTCACCCCTCCACTTT; CDR3 protein: CASSPYPAPDNSPLHF
V gene: TRBV2; J gene: TRBJ2-5; D gene: -; clone size: -; CDR3 DNA: TGTGCCAGCAGTGCCTCCGGGACTGAAGAGACCCAGTACTTC; CDR3 protein: CASSASGTEETQYF
V gene: TRBV6-6; J gene: TRBJ1-1; D gene: -; clone size: -; CDR3 DNA: TGTGCCAGCACCCCGGGAGGCTACATGAACACTGAAGCTTTCTTT; CDR3 protein: CASTPGGYMNTEAFF
V gene: TRBV4-1; J gene: TRBJ1-2; D gene: -; clone size: -; CDR3 DNA: TGCGCCAGCAGCCAAGATCTTCCGGGTATCTATGGCTACACCTTC; CDR3 protein: CASSQDLPGIYGYTF
V gene: TRBV14; J gene: TRBJ1-3; D gene: -; clone size: -; CDR3 DNA: TGTGCCAGCAGACCGCCGGGGGGCTCTGGAAACACCATATATTTT; CDR3 protein: CASRPPGGSGNTIYF
V gene: TRBV7-2; J gene: TRBJ1-5; D gene: TRBD1; clone size: -; CDR3 DNA: TGTGCCAGCAGCTCCGGGACAGGGGCCCAGCCCCAGCATTTT; CDR3 protein: CASSSGTGAQPQHF
V gene: TRBV5-6; J gene: TRBJ2-3; D gene: -; clone size: -; CDR3 DNA: TGTGCCAGCAGCTGGGCCGTCACAGATACGCAGTATTTT; CDR3 protein: CASSWAVTDTQYF
V gene: TRBV18; J gene: TRBJ1-6; D gene: -; clone size: -; CDR3 DNA: TGTGCCAGCTCACCGTCGTCAGGGAATAATTCACCCCTCCACTTT; CDR3 protein: CASSPSSGNNSPLHF
V gene: TRBV5-1; J gene: TRBJ2-5; D gene: -; clone size: -; CDR3 DNA: TGCGCCAGCAGCTTGGCTGGTGTCTTTGGCGAGACCCAGTACTTC; CDR3 protein: CASSLAGVFGETQYF
V gene: TRBV9; J gene: TRBJ2-2; D gene: -; clone size: -; CDR3 DNA: TGTGCCAGCAGCGTAGCGGCAGGGGGGACCGGGGAGCTGTTTTTT; CDR3 protein: CASSVAAGGTGELFF
V gene: TRBV28; J gene: TRBJ1-3; D gene: TRBD1; clone size: -; CDR3 DNA: TGTGCCAGCGGCTCCGGGACAGTAACTGGAAACACCATATATTTT; CDR3 protein: CASGSGTVTGNTIYF
V gene: TRBV7-3; J gene: TRBJ1-1; D gene: TRBD1; clone size: -; CDR3 DNA: TGTGCCAGCAGCTTACTCCCTTGGACAGGGGCTACAGAGAACACTGAAGCTTTCTTT; CDR3 protein: CASSLLPWTGATENTEAFF
V gene: TRBV7-2; J gene: TRBJ1-1; D gene: -; clone size: -; CDR3 DNA: TGTGCCAGCAGACCACCGGGACTGGAGAACACTGAAGCTTTCTTT; CDR3 protein: CASRPPGLENTEAFF
V gene: TRBV14; J gene: TRBJ2-7; D gene: TRBD1; clone size: -; CDR3 DNA: TGTGCCAGCAGCCGGACAGGGCGGTACGAGCAGTACTTC; CDR3 protein: CASSRTGRYEQYF
V gene: TRBV7-2; J gene: TRBJ2-2; D gene: -; clone size: -; CDR3 DNA: TGTGCCAGCAGCCCATTCCCCCTGCAATCGGGGGTCACCGGGGAGCTGTTTTTT; CDR3 protein: CASSPFPLQSGVTGELFF
V gene: TRBV3-1/TRBV3-2; J gene: TRBJ1-2; D gene: TRBD1; clone size: -; CDR3 DNA: TGTGCCAGCAGCCAAGTGACAGGGGGAGGCTATGGCTACACCTTC; CDR3 protein: CASSQVTGGGYGYTF
V gene: TRBV12-3/TRBV12-4; J gene: TRBJ2-3; D gene: TRBD1; clone size: -; CDR3 DNA: TGTGCCAGCAGCCCCCGACAGGGGAGGTCGCAGTATTTT; CDR3 protein: CASSPRQGRSQYF